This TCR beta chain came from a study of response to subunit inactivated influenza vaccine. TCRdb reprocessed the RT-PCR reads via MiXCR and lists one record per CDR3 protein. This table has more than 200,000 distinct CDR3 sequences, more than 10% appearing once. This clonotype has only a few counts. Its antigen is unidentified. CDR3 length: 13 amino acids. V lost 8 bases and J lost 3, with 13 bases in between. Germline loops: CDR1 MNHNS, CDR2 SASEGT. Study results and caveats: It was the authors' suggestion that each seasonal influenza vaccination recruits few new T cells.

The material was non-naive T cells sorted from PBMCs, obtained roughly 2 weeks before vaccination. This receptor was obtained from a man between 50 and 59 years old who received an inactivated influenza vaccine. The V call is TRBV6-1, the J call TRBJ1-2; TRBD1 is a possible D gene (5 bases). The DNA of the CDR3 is TGTGCCAGCTTAACCTGGGGGGACTATGGCTACACCTTC. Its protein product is CASLTWGDYGYTF.